A selection of T cell receptor beta chains follows, all from one sample in a study of beta chain features in type 1 diabetes. Some clones are missing from TCRdb's copy, which holds only in-frame ones; the method was immunoSEQ multiplex PCR. The sample lists hundreds of thousands of clones, 15% to 17% seen once, with approximately 0.087% in the top ten. The sample consisted of naive CD4+ T cells from blood. The source of these receptors is a man younger than 30 in good health. The CDR3 runs from the conserved cysteine through the conserved F or W. Each record gives: clone size, D gene, V gene, J gene, CDR3 protein, CDR3 DNA. D genes are given only for firm matches. Clone size is given for some rows only: seen once, a few or many times, or a class if the clone is expanded.

.,TRBD1,TRBV28,TRBJ2-7,CASVTGAPYEQYF,TGTGCCAGCGTGACAGGGGCCCCGTACGAGCAGTACTTC
few,.,TRBV9,TRBJ2-1,CASSVGGASYNEQFF,TGTGCCAGCAGCGTAGGGGGGGCCTCCTACAATGAGCAGTTCTTC
.,TRBD2,TRBV5-6,TRBJ2-1,CASTGLAGYNEQFF,TGTGCCAGCACGGGACTAGCGGGGTATAATGAGCAGTTCTTC
.,.,TRBV6-6,TRBJ2-5,CASSYMPDQAQYF,TGTGCCAGCAGTTACATGCCTGATCAGGCCCAGTACTTC
.,.,TRBV4-3,TRBJ2-7,CASSQEGQPSYEQYF,TGCGCCAGCAGCCAAGAGGGGCAGCCCTCCTACGAGCAGTACTTC
few,TRBD2,TRBV10-3,TRBJ2-2,CAISSTSGSSGELFF,TGTGCCATCAGTTCGACTAGCGGGAGTTCCGGGGAGCTGTTTTTT
few,TRBD2,TRBV2,TRBJ2-7,CASVWTSGTVGEQYF,TGTGCCAGCGTATGGACTAGCGGGACGGTCGGCGAGCAGTACTTC
few,TRBD1,TRBV11-2,TRBJ2-5,CASSLAPRGPRQETQYF,TGTGCCAGCAGCTTGGCCCCGAGGGGGCCCAGACAAGAGACCCAGTACTTC
few,.,TRBV9,TRBJ2-1,CASSVESTAYNEQFF,TGTGCCAGCAGCGTAGAGTCGACAGCCTACAATGAGCAGTTCTTC
few,.,TRBV7-2,TRBJ1-6,CASTSYSSYNSPLHF,TGTGCCAGCACCTCATATAGCTCCTATAATTCACCCCTCCACTTT
.,.,TRBV7-8,TRBJ1-2,CASTMVPNYGYTF,TGTGCCAGCACCATGGTCCCTAACTATGGCTACACCTTC
.,.,TRBV20-1,TRBJ1-2,CSATGNYGYTF,TGCAGTGCTACAGGAAACTATGGCTACACCTTC
.,.,TRBV5-4,TRBJ1-2,CASSPSTGFDYGYTF,TGTGCCAGCAGCCCATCAACAGGGTTCGACTATGGCTACACCTTC
.,.,TRBV18,TRBJ2-6,CASSLRITRTDSGANVLTF,TGTGCCAGCTCCCTTCGTATCACCAGGACGGACTCTGGGGCCAACGTCCTGACTTTC